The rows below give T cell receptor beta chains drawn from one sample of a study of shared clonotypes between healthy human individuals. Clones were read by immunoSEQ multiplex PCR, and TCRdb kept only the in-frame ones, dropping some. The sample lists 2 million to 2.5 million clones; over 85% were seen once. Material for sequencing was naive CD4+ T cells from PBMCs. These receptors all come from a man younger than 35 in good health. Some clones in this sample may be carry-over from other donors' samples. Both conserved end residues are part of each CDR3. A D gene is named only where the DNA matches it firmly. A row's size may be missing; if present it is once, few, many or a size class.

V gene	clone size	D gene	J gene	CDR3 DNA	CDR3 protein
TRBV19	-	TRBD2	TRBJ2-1	TGTGCCAGTAGTATAGGCGGACTAGCGGGACTCGCCTACAATGAGCAGTTCTTC	CASSIGGLAGLAYNEQFF
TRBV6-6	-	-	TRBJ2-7	TGTGCCAGCAGTCGCCGCGCAGCCACCCCCTACGAGCAGTACTTC	CASSRRAATPYEQYF
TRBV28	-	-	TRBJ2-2	TGTGCCAGCAGTCCGATTGCCTACAGGTCAAAGAACACCGGGGAGCTGTTTTTT	CASSPIAYRSKNTGELFF
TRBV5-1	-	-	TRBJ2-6	TGCGCCAGCAGCCCCGGACTCGGCTCGGGGGCCAACGTCCTGACTTTC	CASSPGLGSGANVLTF
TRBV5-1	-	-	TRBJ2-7	TGCGCCAGCAGCTTAGGACCCCGGCAAGGCGGTACGTCGGAGCAGTACTTC	CASSLGPRQGGTSEQYF
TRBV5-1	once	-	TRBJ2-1	TGCGCCAGCAGCCCCCTCGGGCAATACAATGAGCAGTTCTTC	CASSPLGQYNEQFF
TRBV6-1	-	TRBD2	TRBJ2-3	TGTGCCAGCAGTACTAGCGGGTACACAGATACGCAGTATTTT	CASSTSGYTDTQYF
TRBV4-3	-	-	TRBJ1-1	TGCGCCAGCAGCCAGAGTCTGACAGAGTACACTGAAGCTTTCTTT	CASSQSLTEYTEAFF
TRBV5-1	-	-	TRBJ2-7	TGCGCCAGCAGCTCGCTCGCAGGGGTCGCCTACGAGCAGTACTTC	CASSSLAGVAYEQYF
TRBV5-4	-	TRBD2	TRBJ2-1	TGTGCCAGCAGCTTGGGACTAGCGGAGACTTACAATGAGCAGTTCTTC	CASSLGLAETYNEQFF
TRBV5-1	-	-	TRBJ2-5	TGTGCCAGCAGCTTGGGCAGTCGGGGGGAGACCCAGTACTTC	CASSLGSRGETQYF
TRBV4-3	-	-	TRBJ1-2	TGCGCCAGCAGCCAAGATGTTGGGGATTACTATGGCTACACCTTC	CASSQDVGDYYGYTF
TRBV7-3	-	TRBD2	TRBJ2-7	TGTGCCAGCAGCTTAGGACTAGCGGGGAGATACGAGCAGTACTTC	CASSLGLAGRYEQYF
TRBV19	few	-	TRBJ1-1	TGTGCCAGTATGCAGCTGTGGAACACTGAAGCTTTCTTT	CASMQLWNTEAFF
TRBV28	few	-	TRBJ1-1	TGTGCCACCGTACTGCGGAGGCGGACTGAAGCTTTCTTT	CATVLRRRTEAFF
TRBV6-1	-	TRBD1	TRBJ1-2	TGTGCCAGCAGCAGCACCGGGACAGGGGGCAATGGCTACACCTTC	CASSSTGTGGNGYTF
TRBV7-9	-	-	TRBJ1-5	TGTGCCAGCAGCTTTTCAGATCAGCCCCAGCATTTT	CASSFSDQPQHF
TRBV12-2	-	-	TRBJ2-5	TGTGCAAGTCGCTTGGAGGTGGACCCGGAGACCCAGTACTTC	CASRLEVDPETQYF